This TCR beta chain was identified in a study of blood T cell repertoires in COVID-19. Whole-study context: The cDNA or gDNA used as material had been derived from T cells, B-cell-depleted T cells, or PBMCs.

Data came from immunoSEQ multiplex PCR; TCRdb stores just in-frame clones and leaves some out. Here the sample spans some 56,000 clones, about 83% being singletons. V was pared by 3 bases and J by 1 base, with 4 bases of the junction left unmatched. Germline V gene lookup returns CDR1 SGHNT and CDR2 YENEEA. The CDR3 has 15 residues. This sequence originates from a woman older than 75 with acute or convalescent COVID-19. Sequencing was done on a sample of peripheral blood. The rearrangement joins TRBV11-3 to TRBJ1-1, with 8 nucleotides matching TRBD1. CDR3 nucleotides: TGTGCCAGCAGCTTCGACAGGGGTCGGAACACTGAAGCTTTCTTT. This codes for CASSFDRGRNTEAFF.